The 15 T cell receptor beta chains listed next were all sequenced from one sample in a study of shared clonotypes between healthy human individuals. CD45RO-negative cells were positively selected for CCR7, leaving out terminally differentiated effector memory CD45RA+ cells. This table comes from immunoSEQ multiplex PCR, and its TCRdb copy is limited to in-frame clones, with some not included. The sample records under 2,000,000 clones, 85% to 95% being singletons. Sequenced sample: naive CD8+ T cells sorted from blood. These receptor sequences come from a man aged 18 to 30 in good health.

Points on this clone: The same CDR3 also results from other DNA sequences found in this sample. V gene TRBV7-6 combines with J gene TRBJ2-7, with D unclear. Trimming stripped 0 bases from V and 1 base from J, with 4 bases between. The CDR3 length is 13 residues. The germline gives CDR1 SGHVS, CDR2 FNYEAQ. CDR3: CASSLAGSYEQYF. The CDR3 DNA follows: TGTGCCAGCAGCTTAGCCGGTTCCTACGAGCAGTACTTC.

This chain joins TRBV10-2 and TRBJ2-1, with 12 bases aligning to TRBD2. CDR1 is WSHSY, CDR2 SAAADI, per germline. V shed 3 bases, J shed 5 bases, and the junction held 2 bases outside the gene matches. The CDR3 is 15 amino acids. In DNA, the CDR3 is TGCGCCAGCAGTGATCGGACTAGCGGGGACAATGAGCAGTTCTTC. Translating gives CASSDRTSGDNEQFF.

This chain connects TRBV27 to TRBJ2-7, with TRBD2 as a possible D gene (5 bases). V gave up 0 bases and J gave up 4 bases, with 10 bases separating them. Germline CDR1 is MNHEY and CDR2 is SMNVEV (reference sequence). There are 14 residues in the CDR3. The chain's CDR3 is CASSLSVRGYEQYF. The CDR3 DNA reads as TGTGCCAGCAGTTTATCGGTGCGAGGGTACGAGCAGTACTTC.

The V and J genes are TRBV23-1 and TRBJ2-1; 12 bases are shared with TRBD2. TRBV23-1 is known as an ORF, though its function is uncertain. The CDR3 consists of 19 residues. The J segment lost 8 bases and the V segment lost 3 bases, leaving 17 bases of the junction unmatched. CDR3 sequence: CASSHLGLAGRQPGDEQFF. For the CDR3, the DNA is TGCGCCAGCAGTCACCTCGGACTAGCGGGAAGGCAACCGGGGGATGAGCAGTTCTTC.

The chain employs TRBV11-2 and TRBJ2-5; 10 nucleotides match TRBD2. CDR1 is SGHAT and CDR2 is FQNNGV in the germline V gene. The length of the CDR3 is 18 residues. The V gene end was trimmed by 0 bases and the J gene end by 6 bases; junction bases not matched to a gene: 13. For the CDR3, the DNA is TGTGCCAGCAGCTTAGATCCGGAGCGGGAGGGCCTCGGGAAGACCCAGTACTTC. Translated: CASSLDPEREGLGKTQYF.

A single count supports this clone. The chain uses TRBV27 and TRBJ2-7; 7 bases agree with TRBD1. After removal of 5 bases from V and 2 bases from J, the junction contained 6 bases not matched to a gene. CDR3 size: 14 residues. Germline CDR1 MNHEY, CDR2 SMNVEV (reference sequence). DNA for the CDR3: TGTGCCAGCAGTCAACAGGGGACCCCCTACGAGCAGTACTTC. Protein: CASSQQGTPYEQYF.

The chain combines TRBV29-1 with TRBJ2-1; D is unclear. This CDR3 is 10 amino acids long. CDR1 is SQVTM, CDR2 ANQGSEA, per germline. The V end lost 7 bases, the J end lost 7 bases, and 8 bases lay between the germline ends. CDR3 in amino acids: CSADFNEQFF. DNA for the CDR3: TGCAGCGCTGACTTTAATGAGCAGTTCTTC.

The gene calls are TRBV7-2 and TRBJ2-1, with 10 bases identical to TRBD2. The CDR3 runs 15 residues. V lost 3 bases, J lost 9 bases, and 8 bases stayed unmatched. Germline CDR1 reads SGHTA; CDR2 reads FQGNSA. CDR3 nucleotides: TGTGCCAGCAGCTTTCGAGCGGGAGGGCTAGGTGAGCAGTTCTTC. Translating it yields CASSFRAGGLGEQFF.

The J gene is TRBJ2-7, the V gene TRBV7-8; TRBD2 matches at 10 bases. The CDR3 length is 14 residues. Germline V gene data show CDR1 as SGHVS and CDR2 as FQNEAQ. V was clipped by 4 bases and J by 6 bases; unmatched bases: 6. CDR3 loop: CASSSLSGRGEQYF. The DNA for the CDR3 is TGTGCCAGCAGCTCCCTGAGCGGGAGGGGCGAGCAGTACTTC. The full variable domain, rest sourced from reference TRBV7-8 and TRBJ2-7, is GAGVSQSPRYKVAKRGQDVALRCDPISGHVSLFWYQQALGQGPEFLTYFQNEAQLDKSGLPSDRFFAERPEGSVSTLKIQRTQQEDSAVYLCASSSLSGRGEQYFGPGTRLTVT.

The chain has TRBV27 and TRBJ2-1, with D possibly matching TRBD2 (5 bases). CDR1 is MNHEY and CDR2 is SMNVEV in the germline V gene (reference sequence). Deletions cut 2 bases from V and 6 bases from J, with 14 bases between. CDR3 length: 15 amino acids. The CDR3 protein is CASSLIATSGNEQFF. DNA of the CDR3: TGTGCCAGCAGTTTAATAGCGACGTCCGGCAATGAGCAGTTCTTC.

This chain connects TRBV7-9 to TRBJ1-4, with 11 bases fitting TRBD1. V was pared by 6 bases and J by 4 bases, with 7 bases of the junction left unmatched. The CDR3 spans 16 residues. From germline, CDR1 is SEHNR and CDR2 FQNEAQ (reference sequence). The CDR3 is CASSSRDRGDNEKLFF. Written as DNA, the CDR3 is TGTGCCAGCAGTTCGCGGGACAGGGGGGATAATGAAAAACTGTTTTTT. Filled out from reference TRBV7-9 and TRBJ1-4, the complete variable domain reads DTGVSQNPRHKITKRGQNVTFRCDPISEHNRLYWYRQTLGQGPEFLTYFQNEAQLEKSRLLSDRFSAERPKGSFSTLEIQRTEQGDSAMYLCASSSRDRGDNEKLFFGSGTQLSVL.

This chain uses TRBV2 with TRBJ2-4; 7 bases match TRBD1. Trimming at V came to 7 bases and at J to 7 bases, leaving 7 bases not matched to a gene. In germline, CDR1 is SNHLY, CDR2 FYNNEI. This CDR3 comprises 13 residues. In DNA form, the CDR3 reads TGTGCCAGCATGGAACAGGGGATCAACATTCAGTACTTC. Translation gives CASMEQGINIQYF.

This chain connects TRBV15 to TRBJ2-7; 8 bases match TRBD2. With V trimmed by 0 bases and J by 3 bases, 4 bases remained unmatched. The CDR3 is made up of 15 amino acids. Germline V gene data show CDR1 as LNHNV and CDR2 as YYDKDF (reference sequence). CDR3 sequence (DNA): TGTGCCACCAGCAGAGATCGGACTAGCTTCTACGAGCAGTACTTC. Translating it yields CATSRDRTSFYEQYF. The whole variable domain, filled in from reference TRBV15 and TRBJ2-7, reads DAMVIQNPRYQVTQFGKPVTLSCSQTLNHNVMYWYQQKSSQAPKLLFHYYDKDFNNEADTPDNFQSRRPNTSFCFLDIRSPGLGDTAMYLCATSRDRTSFYEQYFGPGTRLTVT.

The V and J genes are TRBV5-8 and TRBJ2-7; perhaps TRBD1 as D (6 bases). This CDR3 spans 14 amino acids. In germline, CDR1 is SGHTS, CDR2 YDEGEE. V lost 2 bases to trimming and J lost 2 bases, with 11 bases between them. CDR3 sequence (DNA): TGTGCCAGCAGCTTCCTACAGGGAACCTACGAGCAGTACTTC. Amino acids: CASSFLQGTYEQYF.

This chain joins TRBV21-1 and TRBJ1-2; TRBD1, the table's D call, was not compared with the DNA. TRBV21-1 is flagged as a pseudogene. The CDR3 length is 16 residues. The DNA of the CDR3 is TGTGCCAGCAGCCTCAGGGATTCTAACACTAACTATGGCTACACCTTC. Protein product: CASSLRDSNTNYGYTF.